The 26 T cell receptor beta chains in this list originate from one sample, sequenced in a study of blood T cell repertoires in COVID-19. Only in-frame clones appear in the TCRdb table, and some are missing; sequencing was by immunoSEQ multiplex PCR. Here the sample spans roughly 62,000 clones, around four fifths being singletons. Sequencing input: peripheral blood. Source of these receptors: a man between 60 and 75 years old with acute or convalescent COVID-19.

This clone was seen a single time. The J gene is TRBJ2-3, the V gene TRBV9; 11 nucleotides line up with TRBD2. CDR3 length equals 16 residues. V lost 4 bases, J lost 4 bases, and 8 bases stayed unmatched. The germline gives CDR1 SGDLS, CDR2 YYNGEE. As DNA, the CDR3 is TGTGCCAGCAGCCCCCGACTAGCGGGGTTGGCAGATACGCAGTATTTT. Amino acid sequence: CASSPRLAGLADTQYF.

The CDR3 protein is CASSSMTVSNEKLFF. In DNA, the CDR3 is TGTGCCAGCAGTTCGATGACAGTATCTAATGAAAAACTGTTTTTT. The V gene is TRBV28, the J gene TRBJ1-4; possible D gene TRBD1, 5 bases. This CDR3 has 15 residues. The ends were cut back, 4 bases at V and 3 bases at J, with 12 bases in the middle. CDR1 and CDR2 from the germline V gene are MDHEN and SYDVKM.

This clone appeared a few times. V gene TRBV6-5 combines with J gene TRBJ1-2, with TRBD1 matching over 12 bases. V lost 6 bases, J lost 6 bases, and 2 bases stayed unmatched. This CDR3 spans 13 amino acids. The V gene's germline CDR1 is MNHEY and CDR2 SVGAGI. CDR3 amino acids: CASSRDRGHGYTF. The CDR3 DNA reads TGTGCCAGCAGCCGGGACAGGGGGCATGGCTACACCTTC.

This sequence joins TRBV7-9 and TRBJ1-2; TRBD1 is a possible D gene (5 bases). Trimming pared 5 bases from V and 5 bases from J, leaving 12 bases between. The germline gives CDR1 SEHNR, CDR2 FQNEAQ (reference sequence). The CDR3 runs 13 residues. CDR3 residues: CASSLRQGYGYTF. The DNA of the CDR3 is TGTGCCAGCAGCCTTCGCCAGGGATATGGCTACACCTTC.

This chain connects TRBV5-4 to TRBJ2-7, with TRBD2 identical over 8 bases. This CDR3 spans 15 amino acids. The germline V gene encodes CDR1 SGHNT and CDR2 YYREEE (reference sequence). J was trimmed by 5 bases and V by 0 bases; bases with no gene match: 7. This chain's CDR3 is CASSLDGSGVNEQYF. The DNA for the CDR3 is TGTGCCAGCAGCTTGGATGGTAGCGGGGTAAACGAGCAGTACTTC.

There are a few counts of this clone. The V call is TRBV20-1, the J call TRBJ1-1; a possible D gene is TRBD1 (5 bases). The CDR3 length is 11 residues. Germline CDR1 is DFQATT and CDR2 is SNEGSKA (reference sequence). Between the trimmed V and J ends, which lost 3 bases and 7 bases, there was a span of 9 bases. DNA of the CDR3: TGCAGTGCTAGGAACGGGGGTGAAGCTTTCTTT. It yields the protein CSARNGGEAFF.

The CDR3 loop is CASSFWTGGNSPLHF. The CDR3 DNA reads TGTGCCAGCAGCTTCTGGACAGGGGGGAATTCACCCCTCCACTTT. The chain is built from TRBV5-4 and TRBJ1-6, with TRBD1 matching 10 bases. CDR1 and CDR2 (germline): SGHNT, YYREEE (reference sequence). This CDR3 has 15 amino acids. V shed 2 bases, J shed 7 bases, and the junction held 3 bases outside the gene matches.

The chain is built from TRBV10-3 and TRBJ1-1; D call uncertain. There are 16 residues in the CDR3. Trimming left V 11 bases short and J 1 base short, with 23 bases between. Germline loops: CDR1 ENHRY, CDR2 SYGVKD. The CDR3 loop reads CASAGPLSGSNTEAFF. CDR3 coding DNA: TGTGCCTCGGCCGGCCCCCTTTCGGGTTCGAACACTGAAGCTTTCTTT.

This clone occurred a few times. This sequence joins TRBV5-1 and TRBJ1-1; a possible D gene is TRBD1 (5 bases). Germline values: CDR1 SGHRS, CDR2 YFSETQ. The CDR3 consists of 16 residues. The V end lost 1 base, the J end lost 3 bases, and 16 bases lay between the germline ends. CDR3 DNA sequence: TGCGCCAGCAGCTTGTATTCTGTTTGGGGCGACACTGAAGCTTTCTTT. Protein sequence: CASSLYSVWGDTEAFF.

On this clone: An end of the junction does not agree with germline; a read error may underlie this. The CDR3 loop is CASSPGQAAGGNTIYF. CDR3 DNA: TGTGCTAGCAGCCCAGGACAGGCCGCTGGTGGAAACACCATATATTTT. The rearrangement joins TRBV7-7 to TRBJ1-3; 7 bases are a match to TRBD1. The CDR3 is made up of 16 amino acids. Looked up from germline, CDR1 is SSHAT and CDR2 is FNYEAQ (reference sequence).

The chain couples TRBV4-1 to TRBJ2-3; D perhaps matches TRBD1 (6 bases). The V end was cut by 4 bases, the J end by 5 bases, with 19 bases between. The CDR3 runs to 16 residues. The germline CDR1 and CDR2 sequences are MGHRA and YSYEKL. Here the CDR3 DNA reads TGCGCCAGCAGCCCCAACCCCCCAGGGGCGGAAGATACGCAGTATTTT. It is translated as CASSPNPPGAEDTQYF.

The V gene is TRBV28, the J gene TRBJ1-1; TRBD1 matches 10 bases. Germline V gives CDR1 MDHEN, CDR2 SYDVKM. CDR3 length: 14 residues. J lost 0 bases, V lost 10 bases, and 5 bases had no gene match. The CDR3 DNA follows: TGTGCCACTGACAGGGGGCTGATGAACACTGAAGCTTTCTTT. Residues: CATDRGLMNTEAFF.

The CDR3 loop reads CSVEPRLILTQAFF. Here the CDR3 DNA reads TGCAGCGTTGAACCCCGACTGATCCTAACTCAAGCTTTCTTT. This chain uses TRBV29-1 with TRBJ1-1, with D uncertain. This CDR3 spans 14 amino acids. Trimming left V 2 bases short and J 9 bases short, with 19 bases between. The germline CDR1 and CDR2 sequences are SQVTM and ANQGSEA.

The chain joins TRBV24-1 to TRBJ2-3, with 10 bases that match TRBD1. Germline V gene data show CDR1 as KGHDR and CDR2 as SFDVKD. V dropped 5 bases and J dropped 7; count of bases not matched to a gene: 11. This CDR3 contains 16 residues. The CDR3 loop is CATSARDRGADNTQYF. The CDR3 DNA sequence: TGTGCCACCAGTGCCAGGGACAGGGGTGCTGACAATACGCAGTATTTT.

The chain uses TRBV9 and TRBJ2-7; a possible D gene is TRBD2 (7 bases). V gave up 2 bases and J gave up 2 bases, with 11 bases separating them. Germline assignment: CDR1 SGDLS and CDR2 YYNGEE. The CDR3 runs 14 residues. The CDR3 reads CASSVGGAAYEQYF. The CDR3 nucleotides read TGTGCCAGCAGCGTTGGGGGGGCGGCCTACGAGCAGTACTTC.

This chain links TRBV10-3 with TRBJ2-7; 10 nucleotides line up with TRBD2. There are 16 residues in the CDR3. CDR1 and CDR2 (germline): ENHRY, SYGVKD. The ends lost 2 bases at V and 1 base at J; junction bases unmatched: 5. CDR3 DNA sequence: TGTGCCATCAGTGAGATGGCACTAGCGGGGTCCTACGAGCAGTACTTC. Its translation is CAISEMALAGSYEQYF.

The chain recombines TRBV7-6 with TRBJ2-2; D might be TRBD2 (5 bases). The CDR3 is made up of 14 amino acids. V was trimmed by 3 bases and J by 7 bases, leaving 12 bases between them. From germline, CDR1 is SGHVS and CDR2 FNYEAQ. CDR3 nucleotide sequence: TGTGCCAGCAGCTTCGAACTAGTCGTCGGGGAGCTGTTTTTT. Translation: CASSFELVVGELFF.

The V and J genes are TRBV18 and TRBJ2-3; D gene unclear. The CDR3 has 12 residues. Trimming pared 6 bases from V and 4 bases from J, leaving 8 bases between. Germline V gives CDR1 KGHSH, CDR2 LQKENI. CDR3 DNA: TGTGCCAGCTCCCGGAGCTCAGATACGCAGTATTTT. This translates into CASSRSSDTQYF.

The chain carries TRBV11-2 and TRBJ1-3; 7 bases match TRBD1. CDR3 length: 13 amino acids. Germline trimming cut 5 bases from V and 6 bases from J; bases unmatched to any gene: 4. From germline, CDR1 is SGHAT and CDR2 FQNNGV. The CDR3 coding sequence is TGTGCCAGCAGCCCGGACAGGAAAAACACCATATATTTT. Protein: CASSPDRKNTIYF. The complete variable domain, with remaining parts taken from reference TRBV11-2 and TRBJ1-3, reads EAGVAQSPRYKIIEKRQSVAFWCNPISGHATLYWYQQILGQGPKLLIQFQNNGVVDDSQLPKDRFSAERLKGVDSTLKIQPAKLEDSAVYLCASSPDRKNTIYFGEGSWLTVV.

V and J are TRBV4-1 and TRBJ2-1, with D uncertain. This CDR3 region has 15 residues. The germline V gene encodes CDR1 MGHRA and CDR2 YSYEKL. V gave up 0 bases and J gave up 3 bases, with 9 bases separating them. DNA for the CDR3: TGCGCCAGCAGCCAAGACAGGTTAGGCTACAATGAGCAGTTCTTC. Its translation: CASSQDRLGYNEQFF.

V and J are TRBV5-4 and TRBJ2-3, with a possible D match to TRBD2 (5 bases). V dropped 2 bases and J dropped 6 bases, with 13 bases sitting between them. There are 14 residues in the CDR3. Germline assignment: CDR1 SGHNT and CDR2 YYREEE (reference sequence). CDR3 coding DNA: TGTGCCAGCAGCTTCGGCCGGGATGGGGATACGCAGTATTTT. It is translated as CASSFGRDGDTQYF.

The chain carries TRBV11-3 and TRBJ2-7, with 9 bases matching TRBD1. Losses at the gene ends were 4 bases for V and 6 bases for J; bases not matched to a gene: 7. This CDR3 is built from 14 residues. Germline loops: CDR1 SGHNT, CDR2 YENEEA. The CDR3 coding sequence is TGTGCCAGCAGCTCAGACGGGACAGGGACCGAGCAGTACTTC. The encoded protein is CASSSDGTGTEQYF.

The J gene is TRBJ1-1, the V gene TRBV19, with D unclear. This CDR3 is built from 15 residues. CDR1 and CDR2 from the germline V gene are LNHDA and SQIVND (reference sequence). V was clipped by 1 base and J by 0 bases, with 9 bases between them. DNA for the CDR3: TGTGCCAGTAGTATAGGTGGCACCATGAACACTGAAGCTTTCTTT. Translation gives CASSIGGTMNTEAFF.

This clone turned up a few times. For the CDR3, the DNA is TGTGCCAGCAGCGTAAGTAGGGACAGATACAACACCGGGGAGCTGTTTTTT. Protein: CASSVSRDRYNTGELFF. The chain carries TRBV9 and TRBJ2-2; 7 nucleotides agree with TRBD1. The CDR3 has 17 residues. Germline assignment: CDR1 SGDLS and CDR2 YYNGEE. V trimming: 1 base; J trimming: 2 bases; junction bases outside the gene matches: 8.

About this clone itself: Germline and junction disagree at one end, which may indicate a read error. The rearrangement links TRBV7-3 to TRBJ1-6; a weak D match, TRBD1 (6 bases). CDR3 length equals 14 residues. Germline CDR1 is SGHTA and CDR2 is FQGTGA. The CDR3, as DNA: TGTGCCAGCAGCATAACCGGGACAAATTCACCCCTCCACTTT. Amino acids: CASSITGTNSPLHF.

The rearrangement joins TRBV11-2 to TRBJ2-2, with TRBD2 identical over 11 bases. V dropped 2 bases and J dropped 4; count of bases not matched to a gene: 9. Germline CDR1 is SGHAT and CDR2 is FQNNGV. The CDR3 loop spans 18 amino acids. CDR3 in DNA: TGTGCCAGCAGCTTAACTAGCGGGGGCCGAAGGGGCACCGGGGAGCTGTTTTTT. Protein: CASSLTSGGRRGTGELFF. Variable domain in full (rest from reference TRBV11-2 and TRBJ2-2): EAGVAQSPRYKIIEKRQSVAFWCNPISGHATLYWYQQILGQGPKLLIQFQNNGVVDDSQLPKDRFSAERLKGVDSTLKIQPAKLEDSAVYLCASSLTSGGRRGTGELFFGEGSRLTVL.